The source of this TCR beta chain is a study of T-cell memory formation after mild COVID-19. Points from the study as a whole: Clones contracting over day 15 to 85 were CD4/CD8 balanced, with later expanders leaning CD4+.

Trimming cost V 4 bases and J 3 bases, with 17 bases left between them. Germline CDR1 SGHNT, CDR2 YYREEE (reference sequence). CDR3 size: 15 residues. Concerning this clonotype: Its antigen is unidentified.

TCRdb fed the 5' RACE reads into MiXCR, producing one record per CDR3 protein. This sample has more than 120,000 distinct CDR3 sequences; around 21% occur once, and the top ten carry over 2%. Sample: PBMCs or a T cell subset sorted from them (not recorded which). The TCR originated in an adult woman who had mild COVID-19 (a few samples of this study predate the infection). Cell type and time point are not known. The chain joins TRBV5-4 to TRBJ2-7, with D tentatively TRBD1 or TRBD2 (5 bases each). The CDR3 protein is CASSPNGRGNYEQYF. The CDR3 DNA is TGTGCCAGCAGCCCAAATGGACGGGGCAACTACGAGCAGTACTTC.